The text below deals with one TCR beta chain. Its target is unknown. The sample is drawn from a study of OX40 agonist ivuxolimab in advanced cancers. Across the study: Patients received the agonistic anti-OX40 (CD134) antibody ivuxolimab.

V lost 5 bases to trimming and J lost 6 bases, with 6 bases between them. The CDR3 is 11 residues long. Per the germline V gene, CDR1 is MNHNS and CDR2 is SASEGT. The repertoire was sequenced with immunoSEQ multiplex PCR; TCRdb's copy has only in-frame clones and lacks some. The sample lists about 93,000 clones, 85% to 95% occurring once. Notes on the study in general: Antigen specificity was not determined for the expanded peripheral T cells.

This receptor was taken from an adult with an advanced solid tumor such as melanoma, head and neck, liver or kidney cancer. The chain carries TRBV6-1 and TRBJ2-3; D is unclear. This material consisted of CD4+ or CD8+ T cells sorted from blood, taken in a trial of the OX40 agonist ivuxolimab. CDR3 bases: TGTGCCAGCAGTCTATCGGATACGCAGTATTTT. Its translation: CASSLSDTQYF.